Presented here are 7 T cell receptor beta chains from one specimen sequenced in a study of T cells in localized non-small cell lung cancer. TCRdb's table, derived via immunoSEQ multiplex PCR, lists solely in-frame clones and lacks some. Of tens of thousands of clones listed, around 90% are singletons. This specimen was peripheral blood mononuclear cells, taken before any cancer treatment. These receptors all stem from a male donor aged 60 or over with stage II lung adenocarcinoma.

V gene TRBV19 combines with J gene TRBJ2-3, with unresolved D. V gave up 6 bases and J gave up 4 bases, with 8 bases separating them. The CDR3 runs to 12 residues. The germline V gene has CDR1 LNHDA and CDR2 SQIVND (reference sequence). Here the CDR3 DNA reads TGTGCCAGTAGCCCTCGGGCAGATACGCAGTATTTT. As protein: CASSPRADTQYF. The variable domain in full, completed from reference TRBV19 and TRBJ2-3, reads DGGITQSPKYLFRKEGQNVTLSCEQNLNHDAMYWYRQDPGQGLRLIYYSQIVNDFQKGDIAEGYSVSREKKESFPLTVTSAQKNPTAFYLCASSPRADTQYFGPGTRLTVL.

The V and J genes are TRBV4-2 and TRBJ2-7, with 8 nucleotides matching TRBD2. The CDR3 contains 15 residues. After removal of 5 bases from V and 1 base from J, the junction contained 7 bases not matched to a gene. CDR1 is LGHNA and CDR2 is YNFKEQ in the germline V gene. The CDR3 protein is CASSKGLAGSYEQYF. DNA for the CDR3: TGTGCCAGCAGCAAGGGTCTAGCGGGTTCCTACGAGCAGTACTTC.

The DNA for the CDR3 is TGTGCCAGCATGCGAGCGGGTTCGGACACTGAAGCTTTCTTT. Protein sequence: CASMRAGSDTEAFF. This chain joins TRBV2 and TRBJ1-1; D not resolved. Deletions cut 7 bases from V and 3 bases from J, with 15 bases between. Germline CDR1 is SNHLY and CDR2 is FYNNEI. This CDR3 is 14 amino acids long.

The V call is TRBV5-1, the J call TRBJ1-2; 7 bases agree with TRBD1. CDR3 length equals 15 residues. Germline V lookup: CDR1 SGHRS, CDR2 YFSETQ. J lost 6 bases, V lost 0 bases, and 8 bases had no gene match. CDR3 sequence: CASSLGGRGQDGYTF. Written as DNA, the CDR3 is TGCGCCAGCAGCTTGGGAGGTAGGGGGCAGGATGGCTACACCTTC. The whole variable domain, remainder taken from reference TRBV5-1 and TRBJ1-2, is KAGVTQTPRYLIKTRGQQVTLSCSPISGHRSVSWYQQTPGQGLQFLFEYFSETQRNKGNFPGRFSGRQFSNSRSEMNVSTLELGDSALYLCASSLGGRGQDGYTFGSGTRLTVV.

The chain carries TRBV18 and TRBJ2-7; D is possibly TRBD1 (5 bases). Deletions cut 3 bases from V and 6 bases from J, with 18 bases between. The CDR3 runs to 15 residues. Germline-derived CDR1 and CDR2 are KGHSH and LQKENI. As DNA, the CDR3 is TGTGCCAGCTCACCCCCACAACAGGCCCGCCGCGAGCAGTACTTC. Encoded protein: CASSPPQQARREQYF.

The V call is TRBV18, the J call TRBJ1-5; D uncertain. There are 14 residues in the CDR3. V shed 2 bases and J shed 4 bases, with 9 bases lying between them. From germline, CDR1 is KGHSH and CDR2 LQKENI. CDR3 amino acids: CASSPSGGNQPQHF. Here the CDR3 DNA reads TGTGCCAGCTCACCATCCGGAGGGAATCAGCCCCAGCATTTT.

The CDR3 sequence: CASSLPDRGSGGYTF. DNA for the CDR3: TGCGCCAGCAGCTTGCCGGACAGGGGATCTGGGGGCTACACCTTC. This chain connects TRBV5-1 to TRBJ1-2; 9 bases map to TRBD1. The CDR3 extends over 15 amino acids. Germline CDR1 is SGHRS and CDR2 is YFSETQ. V dropped 1 base and J dropped 8; count of bases not matched to a gene: 9. Together with reference TRBV5-1 and TRBJ1-2, the CDR3 gives the full variable domain: KAGVTQTPRYLIKTRGQQVTLSCSPISGHRSVSWYQQTPGQGLQFLFEYFSETQRNKGNFPGRFSGRQFSNSRSEMNVSTLELGDSALYLCASSLPDRGSGGYTFGSGTRLTVV.